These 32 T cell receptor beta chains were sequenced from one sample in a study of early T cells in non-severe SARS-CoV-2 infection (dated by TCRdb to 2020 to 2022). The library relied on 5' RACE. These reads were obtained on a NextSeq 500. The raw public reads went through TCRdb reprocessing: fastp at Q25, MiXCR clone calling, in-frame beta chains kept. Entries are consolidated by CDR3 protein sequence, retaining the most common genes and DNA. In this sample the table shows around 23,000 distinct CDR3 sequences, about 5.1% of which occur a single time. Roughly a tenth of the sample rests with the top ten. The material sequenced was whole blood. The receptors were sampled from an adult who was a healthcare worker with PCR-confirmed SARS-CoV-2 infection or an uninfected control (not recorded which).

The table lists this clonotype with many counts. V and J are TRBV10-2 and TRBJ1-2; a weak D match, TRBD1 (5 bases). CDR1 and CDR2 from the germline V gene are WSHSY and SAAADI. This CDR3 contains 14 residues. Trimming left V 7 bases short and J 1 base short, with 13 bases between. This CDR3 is CASTTGRLNYGYTF. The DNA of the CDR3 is TGCGCCAGCACCACGGGACGTCTTAACTATGGCTACACCTTC.

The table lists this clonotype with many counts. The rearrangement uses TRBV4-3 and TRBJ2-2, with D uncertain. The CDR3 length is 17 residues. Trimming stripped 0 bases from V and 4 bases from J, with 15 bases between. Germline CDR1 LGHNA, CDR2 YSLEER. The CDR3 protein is CASSQDRKVLITGELFF. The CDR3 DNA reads TGCGCCAGCAGCCAAGATCGGAAGGTGTTGATCACCGGGGAGCTGTTTTTT.

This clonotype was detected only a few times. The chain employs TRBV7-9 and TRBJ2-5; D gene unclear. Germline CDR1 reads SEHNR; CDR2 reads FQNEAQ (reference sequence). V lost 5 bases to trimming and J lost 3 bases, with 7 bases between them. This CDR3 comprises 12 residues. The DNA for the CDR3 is TGTGCCAGCAGCCCGCTGGAAGAGACCCAGTACTTC. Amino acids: CASSPLEETQYF.

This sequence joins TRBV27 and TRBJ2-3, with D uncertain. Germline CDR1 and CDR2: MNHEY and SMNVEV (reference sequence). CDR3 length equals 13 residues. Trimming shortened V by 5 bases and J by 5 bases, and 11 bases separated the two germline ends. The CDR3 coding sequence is TGTGCCAGCAGTAACGAAGCAGGAGATACGCAGTATTTT. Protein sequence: CASSNEAGDTQYF.

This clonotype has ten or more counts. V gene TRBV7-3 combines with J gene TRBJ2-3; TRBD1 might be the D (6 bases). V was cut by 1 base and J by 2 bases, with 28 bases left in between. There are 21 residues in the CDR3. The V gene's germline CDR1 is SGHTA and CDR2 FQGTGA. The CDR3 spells CASSLMGDEGDHPDDTDTQYF. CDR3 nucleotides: TGTGCCAGCAGCTTAATGGGTGACGAGGGGGACCACCCCGACGACACAGATACGCAGTATTTT.

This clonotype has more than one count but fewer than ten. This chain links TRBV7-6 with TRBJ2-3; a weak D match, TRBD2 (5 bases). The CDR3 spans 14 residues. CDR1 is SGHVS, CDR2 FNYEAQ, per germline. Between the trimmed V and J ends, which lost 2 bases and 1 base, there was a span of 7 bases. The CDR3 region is CASSLMEGTDTQYF. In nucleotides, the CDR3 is TGTGCCAGCAGCTTAATGGAGGGCACAGATACGCAGTATTTT.

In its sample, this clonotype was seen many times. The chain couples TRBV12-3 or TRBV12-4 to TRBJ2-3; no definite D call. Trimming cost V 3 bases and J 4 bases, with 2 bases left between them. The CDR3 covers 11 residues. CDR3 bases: TGTGCCAGCAGTTTTTCAGATACGCAGTATTTT. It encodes CASSFSDTQYF.

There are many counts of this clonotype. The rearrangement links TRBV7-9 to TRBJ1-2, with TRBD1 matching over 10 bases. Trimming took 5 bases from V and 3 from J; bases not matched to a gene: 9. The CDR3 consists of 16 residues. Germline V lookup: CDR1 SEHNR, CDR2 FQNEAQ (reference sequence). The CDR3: CASSLQAGTGDYGYTF. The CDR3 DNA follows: TGTGCCAGCAGCCTCCAAGCCGGGACAGGGGACTATGGCTACACCTTC.

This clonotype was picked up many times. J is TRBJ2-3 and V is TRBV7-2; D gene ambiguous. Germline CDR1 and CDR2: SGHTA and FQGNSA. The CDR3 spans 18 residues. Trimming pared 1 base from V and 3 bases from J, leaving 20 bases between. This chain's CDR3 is CASSLGRLAGFWTDTQYF. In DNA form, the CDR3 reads TGTGCCAGCAGCTTAGGAAGACTGGCAGGCTTTTGGACAGATACGCAGTATTTT.

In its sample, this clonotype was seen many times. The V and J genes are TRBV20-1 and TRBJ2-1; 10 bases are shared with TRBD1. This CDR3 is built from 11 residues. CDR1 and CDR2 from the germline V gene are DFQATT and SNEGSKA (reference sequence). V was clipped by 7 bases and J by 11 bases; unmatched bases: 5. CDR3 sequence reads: CSVPGQGKQFF. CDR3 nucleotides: TGCAGTGTTCCGGGACAGGGGAAGCAGTTCTTC.

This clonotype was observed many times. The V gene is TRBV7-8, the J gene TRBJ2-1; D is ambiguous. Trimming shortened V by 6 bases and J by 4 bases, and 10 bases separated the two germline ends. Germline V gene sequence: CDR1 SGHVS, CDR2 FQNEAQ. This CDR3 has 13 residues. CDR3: CASSPGRYNEQFF. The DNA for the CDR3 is TGTGCCAGCAGTCCAGGCCGATACAATGAGCAGTTCTTC.

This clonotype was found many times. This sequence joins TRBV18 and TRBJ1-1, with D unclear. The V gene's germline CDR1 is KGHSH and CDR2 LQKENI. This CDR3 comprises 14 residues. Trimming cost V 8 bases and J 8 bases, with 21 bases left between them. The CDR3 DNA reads TGTGCCAGCGCTATGCTCCAGGCGGACTCCGAAGCTTTCTTT. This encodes CASAMLQADSEAFF.

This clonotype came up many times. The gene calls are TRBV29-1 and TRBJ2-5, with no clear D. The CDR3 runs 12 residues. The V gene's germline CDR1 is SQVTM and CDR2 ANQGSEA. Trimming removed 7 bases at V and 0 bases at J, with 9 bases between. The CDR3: CSGGGYQETQYF. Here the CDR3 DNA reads TGCAGCGGTGGTGGATACCAAGAGACCCAGTACTTC.

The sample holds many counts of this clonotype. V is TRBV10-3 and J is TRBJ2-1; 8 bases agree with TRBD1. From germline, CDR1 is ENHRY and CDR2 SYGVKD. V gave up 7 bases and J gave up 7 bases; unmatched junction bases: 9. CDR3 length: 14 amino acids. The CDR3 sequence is CAITHGQGRNEQFF. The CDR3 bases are TGTGCCATCACCCACGGACAGGGTCGGAATGAGCAGTTCTTC.

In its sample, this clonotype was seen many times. The DNA of the CDR3 is TGTGCCAGCAGCGATTGGACAGGGATGTTAGATGGCTACACCTTC. It codes for CASSDWTGMLDGYTF. The V and J genes are TRBV9 and TRBJ1-2, with 8 bases matching TRBD1. The CDR3 has 15 residues. Germline V gene lookup returns CDR1 SGDLS and CDR2 YYNGEE. J gave up 6 bases and V 3 bases, and 10 bases lay outside the gene matches. The full variable domain, in which reference TRBV9 and TRBJ1-2 provide the parts outside the CDR3, is DSGVTQTPKHLITATGQRVTLRCSPRSGDLSVYWYQQSLDQGLQFLIQYYNGEERAKGNILERFSAQQFPDLHSELNLSSLELGDSALYFCASSDWTGMLDGYTFGSGTRLTVV.

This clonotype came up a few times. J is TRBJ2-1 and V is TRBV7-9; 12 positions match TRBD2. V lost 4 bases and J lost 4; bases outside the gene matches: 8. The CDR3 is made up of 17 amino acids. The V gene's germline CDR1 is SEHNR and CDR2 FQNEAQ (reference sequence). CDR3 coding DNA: TGTGCCAGCAGCTCCCTAGCGGGAGGGCCGGGATACAATGAGCAGTTCTTC. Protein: CASSSLAGGPGYNEQFF.

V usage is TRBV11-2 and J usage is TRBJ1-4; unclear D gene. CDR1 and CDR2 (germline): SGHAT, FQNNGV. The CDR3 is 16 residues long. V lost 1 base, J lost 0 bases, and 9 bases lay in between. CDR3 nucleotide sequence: TGTGCCAGCAGCTTAGGTTTGGGAGCAACTAATGAAAAACTGTTTTTT. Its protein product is CASSLGLGATNEKLFF.

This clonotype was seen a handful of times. CDR3 coding DNA: TGTGCCAGTAGTAAATCCCGGGACAGCACCTATCAGCCCCAGCATTTT. Its translation is CASSKSRDSTYQPQHF. The V gene is TRBV19, the J gene TRBJ1-5; 7 nucleotides line up with TRBD1. CDR3 length equals 16 residues. The germline CDR1 and CDR2 sequences are LNHDA and SQIVND (reference sequence). The V and J ends lost 4 bases and 5 bases, in that order; junction bases with no gene match: 11.

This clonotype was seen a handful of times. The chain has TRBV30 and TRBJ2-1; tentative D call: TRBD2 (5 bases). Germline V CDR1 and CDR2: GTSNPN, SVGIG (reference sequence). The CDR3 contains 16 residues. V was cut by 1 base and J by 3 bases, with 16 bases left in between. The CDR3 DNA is TGTGCCTGGAGTGGTTTTGGAGCGGAGAACTACAATGAGCAGTTCTTC. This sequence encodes CAWSGFGAENYNEQFF.

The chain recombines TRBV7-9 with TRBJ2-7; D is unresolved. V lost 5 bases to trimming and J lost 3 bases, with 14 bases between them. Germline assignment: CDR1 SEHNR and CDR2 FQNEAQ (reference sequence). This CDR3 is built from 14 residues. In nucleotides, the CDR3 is TGTGCCAGCAGCCCACCCCTGGGATTCTACGAGCAGTACGTC. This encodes CASSPPLGFYEQYV.

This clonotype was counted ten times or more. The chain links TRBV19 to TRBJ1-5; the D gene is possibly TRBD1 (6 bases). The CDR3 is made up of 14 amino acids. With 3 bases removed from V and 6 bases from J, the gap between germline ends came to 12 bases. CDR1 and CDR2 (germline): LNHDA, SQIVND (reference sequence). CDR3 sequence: CASSILQGPQPQHF. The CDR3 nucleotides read TGTGCCAGTAGTATCCTACAGGGACCTCAGCCCCAGCATTTT.

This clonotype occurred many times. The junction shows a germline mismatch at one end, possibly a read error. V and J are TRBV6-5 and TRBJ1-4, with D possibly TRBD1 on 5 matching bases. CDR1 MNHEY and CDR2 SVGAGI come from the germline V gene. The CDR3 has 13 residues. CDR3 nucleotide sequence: TGTGCCAGCAGTTACTCGAAGCAGGGCCGACTAGTTTTT. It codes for CASSYSKQGRLVF.

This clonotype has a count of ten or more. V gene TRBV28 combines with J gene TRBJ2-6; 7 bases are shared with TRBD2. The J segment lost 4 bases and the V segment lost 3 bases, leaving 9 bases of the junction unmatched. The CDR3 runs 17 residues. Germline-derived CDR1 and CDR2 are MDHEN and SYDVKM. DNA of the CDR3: TGTGCCAGCAGTTTGAGGTCCGGGGGGAGAGGGGCCAACGTCCTGACTTTC. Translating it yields CASSLRSGGRGANVLTF.

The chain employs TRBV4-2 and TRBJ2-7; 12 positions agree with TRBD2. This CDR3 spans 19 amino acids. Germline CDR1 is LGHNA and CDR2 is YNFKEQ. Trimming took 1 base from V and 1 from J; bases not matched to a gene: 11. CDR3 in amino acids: CASSQAVSSGRGPSYEQYF. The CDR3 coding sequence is TGTGCCAGCAGCCAAGCTGTCTCTAGCGGGAGGGGACCATCCTACGAGCAGTACTTC.

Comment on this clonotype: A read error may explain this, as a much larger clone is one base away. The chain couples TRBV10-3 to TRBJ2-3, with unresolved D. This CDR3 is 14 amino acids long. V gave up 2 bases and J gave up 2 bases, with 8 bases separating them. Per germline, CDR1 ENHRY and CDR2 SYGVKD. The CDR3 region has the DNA TGTGCCATCAGTGAGACTCACTACACAGATACGCAGTATTTT. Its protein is CAISETHYTDTQYF.

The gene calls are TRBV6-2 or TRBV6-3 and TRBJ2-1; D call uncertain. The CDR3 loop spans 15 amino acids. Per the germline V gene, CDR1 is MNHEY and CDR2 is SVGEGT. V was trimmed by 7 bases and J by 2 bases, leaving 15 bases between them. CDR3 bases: TGTGCCAGCACCAGCCCGGGCCTTACCTACAATGAGCAGTTCTTC. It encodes CASTSPGLTYNEQFF.

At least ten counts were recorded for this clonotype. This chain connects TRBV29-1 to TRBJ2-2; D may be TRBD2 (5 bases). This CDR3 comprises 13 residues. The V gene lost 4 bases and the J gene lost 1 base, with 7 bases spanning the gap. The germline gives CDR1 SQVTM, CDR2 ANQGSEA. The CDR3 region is CSVVRENTGELFF. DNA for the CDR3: TGCAGCGTTGTACGGGAGAACACCGGGGAGCTGTTTTTT.

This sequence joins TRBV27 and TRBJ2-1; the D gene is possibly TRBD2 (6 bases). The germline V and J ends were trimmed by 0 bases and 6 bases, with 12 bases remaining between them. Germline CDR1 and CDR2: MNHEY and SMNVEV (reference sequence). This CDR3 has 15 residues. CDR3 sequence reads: CASSLSALARNEQFF. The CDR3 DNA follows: TGTGCCAGCAGTTTATCGGCACTAGCCCGCAATGAGCAGTTCTTC.

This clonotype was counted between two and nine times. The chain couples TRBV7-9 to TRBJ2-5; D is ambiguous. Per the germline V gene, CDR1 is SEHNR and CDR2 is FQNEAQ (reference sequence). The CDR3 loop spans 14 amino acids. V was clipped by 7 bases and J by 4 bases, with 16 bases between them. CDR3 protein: CASTLPQILETQYF. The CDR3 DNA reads TGTGCCAGCACCCTCCCACAGATCCTAGAGACCCAGTACTTC. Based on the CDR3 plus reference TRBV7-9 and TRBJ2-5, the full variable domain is DTGVSQNPRHKITKRGQNVTFRCDPISEHNRLYWYRQTLGQGPEFLTYFQNEAQLEKSRLLSDRFSAERPKGSFSTLEIQRTEQGDSAMYLCASTLPQILETQYFGPGTRLLVL.

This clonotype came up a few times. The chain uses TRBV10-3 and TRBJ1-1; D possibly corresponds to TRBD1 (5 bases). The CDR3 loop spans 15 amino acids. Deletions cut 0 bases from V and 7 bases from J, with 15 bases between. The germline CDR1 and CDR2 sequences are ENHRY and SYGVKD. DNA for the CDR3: TGTGCCATCAGTGAGTCCATAGGGGTGTATGGTGAAGCTTTCTTT. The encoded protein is CAISESIGVYGEAFF.

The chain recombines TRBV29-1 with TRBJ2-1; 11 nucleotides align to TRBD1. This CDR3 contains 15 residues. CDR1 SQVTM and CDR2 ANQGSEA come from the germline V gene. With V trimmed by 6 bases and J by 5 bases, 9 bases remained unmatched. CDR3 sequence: CSVGPGQGENNEQFF. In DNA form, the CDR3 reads TGCAGCGTAGGACCGGGACAGGGGGAGAACAATGAGCAGTTCTTC.

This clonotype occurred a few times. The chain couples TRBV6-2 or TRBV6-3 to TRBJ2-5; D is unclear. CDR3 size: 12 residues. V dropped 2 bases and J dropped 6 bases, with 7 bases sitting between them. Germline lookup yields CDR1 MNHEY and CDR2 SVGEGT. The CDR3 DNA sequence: TGTGCCAGCAGTTACGAGGAGCAGACCCAGTACTTC. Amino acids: CASSYEEQTQYF.